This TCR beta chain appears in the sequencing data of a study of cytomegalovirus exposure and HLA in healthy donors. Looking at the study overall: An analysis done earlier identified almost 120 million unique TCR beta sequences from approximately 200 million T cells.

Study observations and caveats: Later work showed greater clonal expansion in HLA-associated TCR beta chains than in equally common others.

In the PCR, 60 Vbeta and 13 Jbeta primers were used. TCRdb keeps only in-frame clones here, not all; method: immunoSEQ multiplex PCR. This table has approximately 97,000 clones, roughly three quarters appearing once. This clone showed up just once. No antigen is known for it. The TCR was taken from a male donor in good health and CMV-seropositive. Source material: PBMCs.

The CDR3 loop is CASRPGQDEKLFF. As DNA, the CDR3 is TGTGCCAGCAGACCGGGACAGGATGAAAAACTGTTTTTT. The genes are TRBV6-5 and TRBJ1-4; 8 bases agree with TRBD1. With 6 bases clipped from V and 6 bases from J, the junction kept 3 bases outside the gene matches. CDR1 and CDR2 from the germline V gene are MNHEY and SVGAGI. The CDR3 covers 13 residues.